This TCR beta chain was identified in a study of T cells in localized non-small cell lung cancer. Study-wide results and limits: Appearing in adjacent lung were a median roughly 57 of the top 100 tumor clones.

This clone was counted a few times. The antigen is not known. Profiled with immunoSEQ multiplex PCR; TCRdb holds only in-frame clones, not every one. The sample consists of around 91,000 clones, approximately 86% of them appearing once. The receptor comes from a man aged 35-69 years with stage I squamous cell lung carcinoma. This specimen consisted of peripheral blood, obtained before any cancer treatment.

CDR3: CASSLAQGAKYEQYF. As DNA, the CDR3 is TGTGCCAGCAGCTTAGCTCAGGGGGCGAAGTACGAGCAGTACTTC. The chain employs TRBV13 and TRBJ2-7, with 8 bases aligning to TRBD1. The germline CDR1 and CDR2 sequences are PRHDT and FYEKMQ (reference sequence). V shed 1 base, J shed 4 bases, and the junction held 6 bases outside the gene matches. This CDR3 contains 15 residues.